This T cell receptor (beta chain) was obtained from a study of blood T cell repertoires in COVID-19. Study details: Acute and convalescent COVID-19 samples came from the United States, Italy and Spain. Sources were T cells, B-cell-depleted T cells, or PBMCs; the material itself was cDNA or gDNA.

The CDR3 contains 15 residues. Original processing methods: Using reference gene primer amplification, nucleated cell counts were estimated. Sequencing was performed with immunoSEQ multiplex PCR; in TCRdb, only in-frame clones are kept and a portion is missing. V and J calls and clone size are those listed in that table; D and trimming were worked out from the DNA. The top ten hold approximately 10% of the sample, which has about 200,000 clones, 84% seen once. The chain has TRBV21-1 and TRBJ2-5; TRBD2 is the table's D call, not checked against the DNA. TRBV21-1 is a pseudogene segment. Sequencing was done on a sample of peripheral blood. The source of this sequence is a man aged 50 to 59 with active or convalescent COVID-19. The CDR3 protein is CASSKDHELAETQYF. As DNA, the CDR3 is TGTGCCAGCAGCAAAGATCATGAGCTAGCTGAGACCCAGTACTTC.